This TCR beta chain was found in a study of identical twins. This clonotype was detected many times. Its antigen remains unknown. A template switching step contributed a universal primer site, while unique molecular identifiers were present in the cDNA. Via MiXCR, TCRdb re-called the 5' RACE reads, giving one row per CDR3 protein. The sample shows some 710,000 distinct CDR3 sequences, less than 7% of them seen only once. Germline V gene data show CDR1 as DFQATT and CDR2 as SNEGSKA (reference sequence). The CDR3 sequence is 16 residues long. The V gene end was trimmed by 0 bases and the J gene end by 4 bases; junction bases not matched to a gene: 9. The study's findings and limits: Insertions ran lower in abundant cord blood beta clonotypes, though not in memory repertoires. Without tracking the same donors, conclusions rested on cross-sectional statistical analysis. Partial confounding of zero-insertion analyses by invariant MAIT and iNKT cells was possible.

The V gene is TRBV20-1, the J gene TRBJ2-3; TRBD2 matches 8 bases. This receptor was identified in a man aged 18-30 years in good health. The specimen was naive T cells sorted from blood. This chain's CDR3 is CSARDWMSGSADTQYF. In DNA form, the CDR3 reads TGCAGTGCTAGAGATTGGATGAGCGGGAGCGCAGATACGCAGTATTTT.